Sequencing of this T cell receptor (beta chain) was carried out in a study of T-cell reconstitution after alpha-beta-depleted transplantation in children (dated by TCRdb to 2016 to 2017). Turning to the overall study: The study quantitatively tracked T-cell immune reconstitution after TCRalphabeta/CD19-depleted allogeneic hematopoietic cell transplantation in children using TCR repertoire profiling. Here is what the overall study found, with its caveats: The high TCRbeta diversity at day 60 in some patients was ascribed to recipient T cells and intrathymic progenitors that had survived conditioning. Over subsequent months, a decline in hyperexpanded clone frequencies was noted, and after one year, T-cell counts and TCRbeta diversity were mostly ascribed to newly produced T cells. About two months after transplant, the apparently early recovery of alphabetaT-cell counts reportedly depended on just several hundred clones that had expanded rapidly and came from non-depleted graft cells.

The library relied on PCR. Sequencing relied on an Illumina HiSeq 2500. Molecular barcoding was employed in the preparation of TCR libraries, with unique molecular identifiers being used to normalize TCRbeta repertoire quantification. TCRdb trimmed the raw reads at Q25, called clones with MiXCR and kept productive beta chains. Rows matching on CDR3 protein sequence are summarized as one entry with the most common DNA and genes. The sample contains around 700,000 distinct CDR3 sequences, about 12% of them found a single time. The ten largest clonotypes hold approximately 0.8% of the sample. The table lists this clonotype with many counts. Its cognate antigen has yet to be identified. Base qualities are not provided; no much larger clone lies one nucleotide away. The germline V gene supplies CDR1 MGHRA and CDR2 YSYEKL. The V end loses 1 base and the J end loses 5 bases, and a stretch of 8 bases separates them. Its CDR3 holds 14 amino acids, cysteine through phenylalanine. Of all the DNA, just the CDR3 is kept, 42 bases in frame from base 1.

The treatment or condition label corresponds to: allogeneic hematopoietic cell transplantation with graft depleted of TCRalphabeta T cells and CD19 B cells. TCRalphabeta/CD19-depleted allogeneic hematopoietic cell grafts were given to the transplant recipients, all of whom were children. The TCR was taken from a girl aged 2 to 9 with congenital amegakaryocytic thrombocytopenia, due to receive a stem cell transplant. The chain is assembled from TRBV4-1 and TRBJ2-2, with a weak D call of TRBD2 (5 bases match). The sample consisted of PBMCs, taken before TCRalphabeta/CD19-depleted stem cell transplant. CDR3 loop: CASSQARGTGELFF. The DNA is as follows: TGCGCCAGCAGCCAAGCTAGAGGGACCGGGGAGCTGTTTTTT.